These T cell receptor beta chains were read from a single sample in a study of regulatory and conventional T cells in RAG deficiency. The protocol was immunoSEQ multiplex PCR, while the TCRdb copy is restricted to in-frame clones and leaves out a portion. The repertoire has 30,000 to 40,000 clones, 76% of them found once; the top ten carry 3.4%. Separately, the same data were catalogued under a study of regulatory T cells.

The sequencing input was CD4+ effector T cells sorted from blood. The receptors stem from a human donor in good health. Each CDR3 is given without its conserved first and last residue. Each record gives: V gene, CDR3 length, J gene, D gene, CDR3 protein. The D gene is left open where the match is weak.

>TRBV18|12|TRBJ2-7|-
ASSRRTELYEQY
>TRBV12-5|14|TRBJ2-2|TRBD2
ASGTTSGGAAGELF
>TRBV5-1|13|TRBJ1-6|-
ASSLEWVANSPLH
>TRBV19|15|TRBJ2-7|-
ASSIEPGTGILREQY
>TRBV19|14|TRBJ1-2|-
ASRAPADTSNYGYT
>TRBV6-5|12|TRBJ1-2|TRBD1
ASSKLGTGEGYT
>TRBV28|11|TRBJ1-1|TRBD1
ASSQGDNAEAF
>TRBV30|13|TRBJ1-1|-
AYRLAGSLNTEAF
>TRBV27|12|TRBJ2-7|-
ASIASGLGYEQY
>TRBV18|15|TRBJ2-7|TRBD2
ASSPMLGDYHSYEQY
>TRBV7-2|11|TRBJ2-7|-
ASSLARDYEQY
>TRBV7-9|10|TRBJ1-1|-
ASSPRLAEAF
>TRBV9|12|TRBJ1-1|-
ASSSQVANTEAF
>TRBV7-9|13|TRBJ2-5|TRBD2
ASSFRLAQVETQY
>TRBV6-6|13|TRBJ2-1|TRBD1
ASSPRQGAGAEQF
>TRBV6-6|10|TRBJ2-7|-
ASRRTGNEQY
>TRBV6-5|12|TRBJ2-5|-
ASSYSMGLETQY
>TRBV6-5|13|TRBJ2-2|-
ASSYRVEGTGELF
>TRBV11-2|13|TRBJ1-6|-
ASSPHLGAGSPLH